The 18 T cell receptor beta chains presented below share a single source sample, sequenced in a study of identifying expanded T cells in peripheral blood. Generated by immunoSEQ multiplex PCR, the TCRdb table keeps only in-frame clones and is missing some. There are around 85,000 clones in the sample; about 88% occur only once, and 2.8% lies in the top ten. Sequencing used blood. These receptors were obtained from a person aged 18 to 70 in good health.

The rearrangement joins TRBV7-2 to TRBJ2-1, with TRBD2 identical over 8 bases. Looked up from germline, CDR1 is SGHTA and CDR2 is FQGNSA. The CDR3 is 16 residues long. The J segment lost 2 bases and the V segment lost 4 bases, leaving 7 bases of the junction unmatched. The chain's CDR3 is CASSSYSGMAYNEQFF. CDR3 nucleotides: TGTGCCAGCAGCTCGTATAGCGGGATGGCCTACAATGAGCAGTTCTTC. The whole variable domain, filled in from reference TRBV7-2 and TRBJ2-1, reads GAGVSQSPSNKVTEKGKDVELRCDPISGHTALYWYRQSLGQGLEFLIYFQGNSAPDKSGLPSDRFSAERTGGSVSTLTIQRTQQEDSAVYLCASSSYSGMAYNEQFFGPGTRLTVL.

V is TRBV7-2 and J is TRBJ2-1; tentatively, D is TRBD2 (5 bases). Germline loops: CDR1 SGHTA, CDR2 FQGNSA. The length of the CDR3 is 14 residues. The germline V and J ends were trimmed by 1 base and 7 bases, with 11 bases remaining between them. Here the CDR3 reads CASSLVLARNEQFF. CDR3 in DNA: TGTGCCAGCAGCTTAGTGTTAGCGCGTAATGAGCAGTTCTTC.

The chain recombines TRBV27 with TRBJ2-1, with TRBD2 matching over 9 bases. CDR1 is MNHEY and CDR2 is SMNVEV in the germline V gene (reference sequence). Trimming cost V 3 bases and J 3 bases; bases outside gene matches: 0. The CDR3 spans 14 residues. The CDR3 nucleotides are TGTGCCAGCAGTTTTAGCGGGGGCTACAATGAGCAGTTCTTC. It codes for CASSFSGGYNEQFF.

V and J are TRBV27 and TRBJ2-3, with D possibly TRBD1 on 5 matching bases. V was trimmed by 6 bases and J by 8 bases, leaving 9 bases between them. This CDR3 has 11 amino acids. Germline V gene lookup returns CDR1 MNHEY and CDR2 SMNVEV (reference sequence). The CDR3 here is CASRSRGTQYF. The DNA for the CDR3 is TGTGCCAGCAGATCTAGGGGTACGCAGTATTTT.

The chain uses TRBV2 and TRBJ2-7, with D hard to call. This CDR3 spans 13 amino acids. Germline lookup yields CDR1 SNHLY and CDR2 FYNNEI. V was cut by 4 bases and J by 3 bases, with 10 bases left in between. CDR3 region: CASSGGPNYEQYF. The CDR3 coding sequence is TGTGCCAGCAGTGGGGGTCCTAACTACGAGCAGTACTTC.

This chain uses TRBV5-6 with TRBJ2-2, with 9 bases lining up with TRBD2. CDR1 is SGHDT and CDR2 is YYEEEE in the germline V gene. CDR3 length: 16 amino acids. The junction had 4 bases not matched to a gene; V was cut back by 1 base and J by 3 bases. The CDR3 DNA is TGTGCCAGCAGCTTGAGGCTAGCGGGGTACACCGGGGAGCTGTTTTTT. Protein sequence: CASSLRLAGYTGELFF.

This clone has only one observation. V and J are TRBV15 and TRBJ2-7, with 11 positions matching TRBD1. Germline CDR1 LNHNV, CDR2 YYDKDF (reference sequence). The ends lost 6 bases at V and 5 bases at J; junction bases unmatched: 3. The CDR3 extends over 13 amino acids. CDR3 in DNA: TGTGCCACCAGTTGGGACAGGGGGGACGAGCAGTACTTC. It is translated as CATSWDRGDEQYF.

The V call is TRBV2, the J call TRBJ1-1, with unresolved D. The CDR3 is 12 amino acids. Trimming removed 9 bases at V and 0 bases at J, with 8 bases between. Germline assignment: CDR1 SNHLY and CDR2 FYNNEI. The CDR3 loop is CASVLMNTEAFF. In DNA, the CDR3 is TGTGCCAGTGTCCTGATGAACACTGAAGCTTTCTTT.

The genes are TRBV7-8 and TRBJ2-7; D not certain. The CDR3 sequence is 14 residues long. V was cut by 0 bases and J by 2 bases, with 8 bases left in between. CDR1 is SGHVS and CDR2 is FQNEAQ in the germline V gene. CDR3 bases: TGTGCCAGCAGCTTAGCTCCAGCGACCTACGAGCAGTACTTC. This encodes CASSLAPATYEQYF.

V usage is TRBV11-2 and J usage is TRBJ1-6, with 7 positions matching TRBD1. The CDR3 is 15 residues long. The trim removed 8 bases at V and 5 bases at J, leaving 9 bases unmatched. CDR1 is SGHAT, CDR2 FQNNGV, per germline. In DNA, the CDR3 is TGTGCCAGCGAATTGAAGACAGGGCATAATTCACCCCTCCACTTT. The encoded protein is CASELKTGHNSPLHF. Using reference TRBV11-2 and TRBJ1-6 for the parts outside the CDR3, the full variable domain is EAGVAQSPRYKIIEKRQSVAFWCNPISGHATLYWYQQILGQGPKLLIQFQNNGVVDDSQLPKDRFSAERLKGVDSTLKIQPAKLEDSAVYLCASELKTGHNSPLHFGNGTRLTVT.

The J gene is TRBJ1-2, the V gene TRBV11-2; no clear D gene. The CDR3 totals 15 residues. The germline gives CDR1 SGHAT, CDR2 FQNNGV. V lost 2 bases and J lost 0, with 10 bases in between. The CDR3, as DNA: TGTGCCAGCAGCTTATTCGGAAGAGCTAACTATGGCTACACCTTC. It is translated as CASSLFGRANYGYTF.

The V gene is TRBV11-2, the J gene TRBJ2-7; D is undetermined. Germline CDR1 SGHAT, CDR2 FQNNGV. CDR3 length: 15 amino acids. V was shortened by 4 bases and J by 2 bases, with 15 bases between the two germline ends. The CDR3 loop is CASSSSKGLTYEQYF. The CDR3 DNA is TGTGCCAGCAGCTCTAGTAAAGGCCTGACCTACGAGCAGTACTTC.

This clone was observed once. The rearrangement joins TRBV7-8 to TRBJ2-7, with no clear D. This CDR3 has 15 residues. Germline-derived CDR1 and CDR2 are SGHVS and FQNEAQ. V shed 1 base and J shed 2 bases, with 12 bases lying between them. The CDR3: CASSLEPGRPYEQYF. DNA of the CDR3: TGTGCCAGCAGCTTAGAACCCGGCAGGCCCTACGAGCAGTACTTC.

CDR3 DNA sequence: TGTGCCAGCTCAAGATCTCGGGACACCACCCCGACCTTTTCCTACAATGAGCAGTTCTTC. It is translated as CASSRSRDTTPTFSYNEQFF. The V and J genes are TRBV18 and TRBJ2-1, with D possibly matching TRBD1 (6 bases). The CDR3 consists of 20 residues. Per germline, CDR1 KGHSH and CDR2 LQKENI. Trimming pared 5 bases from V and 1 base from J, leaving 27 bases between.

CDR3 sequence (DNA): TGTGCCACCAGCCGGGGGAGGGGACAGGGCCCCTTGGTGCAGCCCCAGCATTTT. It is translated as CATSRGRGQGPLVQPQHF. V and J are TRBV15 and TRBJ1-5; 9 nucleotides align to TRBD1. This CDR3 has 18 amino acids. CDR1 is LNHNV, CDR2 YYDKDF, per germline (reference sequence). V lost 5 bases to trimming and J lost 7 bases; unmatched junction nucleotides: 18.

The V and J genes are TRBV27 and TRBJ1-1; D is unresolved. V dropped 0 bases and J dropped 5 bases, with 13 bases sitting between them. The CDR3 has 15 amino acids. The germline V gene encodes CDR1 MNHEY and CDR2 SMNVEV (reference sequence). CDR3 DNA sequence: TGTGCCAGCAGTTTATCGAGGGTTCCGATTACTGAAGCTTTCTTT. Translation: CASSLSRVPITEAFF.

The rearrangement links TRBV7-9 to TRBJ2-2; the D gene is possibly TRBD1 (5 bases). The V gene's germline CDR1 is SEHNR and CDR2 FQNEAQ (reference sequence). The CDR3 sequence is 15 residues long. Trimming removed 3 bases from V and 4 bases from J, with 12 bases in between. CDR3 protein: CASSLGLVGTGELFF. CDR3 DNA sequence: TGTGCCAGCAGCTTGGGGCTAGTTGGCACCGGGGAGCTGTTTTTT.

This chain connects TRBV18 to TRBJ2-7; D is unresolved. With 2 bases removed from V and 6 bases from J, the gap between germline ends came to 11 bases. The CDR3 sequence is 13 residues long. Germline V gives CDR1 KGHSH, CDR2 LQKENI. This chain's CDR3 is CASSPAADREQYF. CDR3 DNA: TGTGCCAGCTCACCAGCGGCGGACCGCGAGCAGTACTTC.